This T cell receptor beta chain was recorded in a study of cytomegalovirus exposure and HLA in healthy donors. This clone was seen only once. Antigen unknown. Study-level points and caveats: Most of the CMV-associated TCR beta chains (in a later analysis) appeared to be HLA-restricted. For most TCR sequences rarity was the rule, although some public TCRs occurred in many donors.

Researchers ran the PCR with 60 Vbeta and 13 Jbeta primers. Generated by immunoSEQ multiplex PCR, the TCRdb table keeps only in-frame clones and is missing some. Here the sample spans some 150,000 clones, approximately 82% being singletons. The CDR3 has 12 amino acids. Between the trimmed V and J ends, which lost 6 bases and 3 bases, there was a span of 9 bases. The V gene's germline CDR1 is SNHLY and CDR2 FYNNEI. The TCR was taken from a woman aged 40 to 49 in good health and CMV-seronegative. The chain uses TRBV2 and TRBJ2-7, with unresolved D. The sample taken for sequencing was PBMCs. The CDR3 DNA sequence: TGTGCCAGCAGGTTAGTCGACTACGAGCAGTACTTC. Translating it yields CASRLVDYEQYF.